The 9 T cell receptor beta chains below come from one sample, sequenced in a study of CD8+ T cells in alopecia areata. RNA was isolated and reverse transcribed to cDNA, the sequencing template. Using immunoSEQ multiplex PCR, the repertoire was profiled, and TCRdb retains in-frame clones only, with some absent. The sample carries around 190,000 clones, 45% to 70% recorded once. The sequenced sample consisted of CD8+ T cells sorted from blood. The receptors stem from a human donor in good health.

This clone has just a few counts. The chain carries TRBV29-1 and TRBJ2-1, with TRBD2 identical over 12 bases. V dropped 2 bases and J dropped 7; count of bases not matched to a gene: 9. Per germline, CDR1 SQVTM and CDR2 ANQGSEA. This CDR3 is 16 amino acids long. The CDR3 region is CSVEPSLAGGRNEQFF. The CDR3 bases are TGCAGCGTTGAACCTTCTCTAGCGGGGGGGCGTAATGAGCAGTTCTTC.

The chain links TRBV29-1 to TRBJ2-7, with D perhaps assigned TRBD1 or TRBD2 (5 bases each). V was shortened by 2 bases and J by 4 bases, with 12 bases between the two germline ends. This CDR3 has 13 residues. Germline assignment: CDR1 SQVTM and CDR2 ANQGSEA. CDR3 protein: CSVEWGTEYEQYF. The CDR3 DNA reads TGCAGCGTTGAATGGGGGACGGAATACGAGCAGTACTTC.

The gene calls are TRBV7-2 and TRBJ2-5; 7 bases align to TRBD1. In germline, CDR1 is SGHTA, CDR2 FQGNSA. The CDR3 consists of 16 residues. Trimming at V came to 5 bases and at J to 5 bases, leaving 14 bases not matched to a gene. The CDR3 sequence: CASSPPNDRERETQYF. In DNA, the CDR3 is TGTGCCAGCAGCCCCCCGAATGACAGGGAGCGGGAGACCCAGTACTTC.

J is TRBJ2-1 and V is TRBV29-1; D gene ambiguous. V lost 4 bases and J 8 bases, leaving 12 bases between the germline ends. This CDR3 region has 12 residues. The germline V gene has CDR1 SQVTM and CDR2 ANQGSEA. CDR3 DNA: TGCAGCGTTGTCCCGAGAGCTGATGAGCAGTTCTTC. It translates to CSVVPRADEQFF.

The sample holds a few counts of this clone. The genes are TRBV29-1 and TRBJ1-1, with D unresolved. This CDR3 has 13 residues. In germline, CDR1 is SQVTM, CDR2 ANQGSEA. V lost 4 bases and J lost 1, with 10 bases in between. DNA of the CDR3: TGCAGCGTTGTTTTTACGGCGAACACTGAAGCTTTCTTT. The encoded protein is CSVVFTANTEAFF.

V and J are TRBV29-1 and TRBJ1-1; TRBD1 aligns across 8 bases. Per germline, CDR1 SQVTM and CDR2 ANQGSEA. The CDR3 spans 13 residues. V trimming: 7 bases; J trimming: 1 base; junction bases outside the gene matches: 5. This CDR3 reads CSAMDRANTEAFF. The CDR3 bases are TGCAGCGCTATGGACAGGGCGAACACTGAAGCTTTCTTT.

For this clone: Distinct nucleotide sequences in the sample also encode this CDR3. The rearrangement joins TRBV7-9 to TRBJ2-7; D is ambiguous. The CDR3 is made up of 11 amino acids. Trimming stripped 3 bases from V and 0 bases from J, with 0 bases between. Looked up from germline, CDR1 is SEHNR and CDR2 is FQNEAQ (reference sequence). The CDR3 DNA reads as TGTGCCAGCAGCTTCTCCTACGAGCAGTACTTC. This encodes CASSFSYEQYF.

For this clone: Other DNA sequences in the same sample also yield this CDR3. The chain is built from TRBV9 and TRBJ2-7; the D is unclear. CDR3 length equals 14 residues. The V end lost 0 bases, the J end lost 3 bases, and 10 bases lay between the germline ends. Per the germline V gene, CDR1 is SGDLS and CDR2 is YYNGEE. The CDR3 protein is CASSVGGRSYEQYF. The CDR3 bases are TGTGCCAGCAGCGTAGGCGGCAGGAGCTACGAGCAGTACTTC.

CDR3 sequence (DNA): TGTGCCAGCAGCTTCCCTGGCACTGAAGCTTTCTTT. Its protein product is CASSFPGTEAFF. The V and J genes are TRBV7-9 and TRBJ1-1; unclear D gene. This CDR3 spans 12 amino acids. Germline CDR1 reads SEHNR; CDR2 reads FQNEAQ (reference sequence). V gave up 3 bases and J gave up 4 bases, with 6 bases separating them.